This note documents a single TCR beta chain sequence. This sample was taken from a study of shared clonotypes between healthy human individuals. Assay used: immunoSEQ multiplex PCR; TCRdb lists only in-frame clones, some missing. The table shows around 2,000,000 clones, with approximately 95% occurring only once. Sequences were obtained from naive CD4+ T cells sorted from blood. The subset: CD45RA+ positively selected. The TCR comes from a man aged 18 to 35 in good health.

In nucleotides, the CDR3 is TGCGCCAGCAGCCATGCGCCGGGCAAGGACGTCAAAAACATTCAGTACTTC. It codes for CASSHAPGKDVKNIQYF. The J gene is TRBJ2-4, the V gene TRBV4-1; D is undetermined. In germline, CDR1 is MGHRA, CDR2 YSYEKL. CDR3 size: 17 residues. V lost 3 bases to trimming and J lost 3 bases, with 18 bases between them.